Shown below are 5 T cell receptor beta chains from a single sample sequenced in a study of CD8+ T cells in alopecia areata. Reverse transcription of extracted RNA yielded cDNA, which provided the sequencing template. The data were produced by immunoSEQ multiplex PCR, yet TCRdb's version contains in-frame clones alone and is incomplete. Listed for the sample are approximately 300,000 clones, none seen a single time. Sorting relied on CD4, CD8alpha, NKG2D, NKG2ACE and other markers applied to pooled cutaneous lymph node cells. The sample taken for sequencing was CD4+ T cells sorted from a lymph node. The source of these receptors is a C3H/HeJ mouse with alopecia areata. This strain's MHC haplotype is H2-k.

This clone has more than one count but fewer than ten. The germline and genes are mouse ones. The sequenced fragment ends 4 residues before the CDR3 boundary, so the rest is inferred from the germline J gene. The chain joins TRBV29 to TRBJ2-7, with 8 bases identical to TRBD1. CDR1 is MSHET, CDR2 SYDVDS, per germline. The CDR3 length is 14 residues. With V trimmed by 5 bases and J by 0 bases, 3 bases remained unmatched. CDR3 amino acids: CASSLTGGSYEQYF. Partial CDR3 DNA: TGTGCTAGCAGTCTTACAGGGGGCTCCTAT.

About this clone itself: Gene names refer to mouse genes. The DNA ends 3 residues before the CDR3 does, and the rest of the CDR3 is filled in from the germline J gene. The chain carries TRBV13-2 and TRBJ1-6; D may be TRBD1 (5 bases). TRBJ1-6 is designated an ORF whose function remains uncertain. The CDR3 consists of 14 residues. V was cut by 1 base and J by 4 bases, with 6 bases left in between. Germline assignment: CDR1 NNHNN and CDR2 SYGAGS (reference sequence). The CDR3 here is CASGDTGYNSPLYF. CDR3 DNA (partial): TGTGCCAGCGGTGATACAGGTTATAATTCGCCC.

In the case of this clone: Mouse germline and gene names are used. The CDR3: CASSRSWQNTLYF. The CDR3 bases that were read are TGTGCTAGCAGTAGATCCTGGCAAAAC. The rearrangement uses TRBV17 and TRBJ2-4; D is unresolved. The DNA ends 4 residues before the CDR3 does, and the rest of the CDR3 is filled in from the germline J gene. Germline V lookup: CDR1 MNHDT, CDR2 YYDKIL. There are 13 residues in the CDR3. V was cut by 2 bases and J by 3 bases, with 6 bases left in between.

About this clone itself: Genes here carry mouse names. The CDR3 end is not reached by the read, which stops 4 residues before it; the germline J gene fills it in. The gene calls are TRBV13-1 and TRBJ1-1, with TRBD1 identical over 10 bases. The germline V gene encodes CDR1 NSHNY and CDR2 SYGAGN. The V gene end was trimmed by 5 bases and the J gene end by 1 base; junction bases not matched to a gene: 5. The CDR3 sequence is 15 residues long. This CDR3 is CASRTTGGGNTEVFF. CDR3 DNA, as far as it was read: TGTGCCAGCAGGACGACAGGGGGCGGGAACACA.

This clone was counted at least ten times. Gene names and germline match the mouse. The read ends 4 residues shy of where the CDR3 ends; the end is completed using the germline J gene. The chain employs TRBV1 and TRBJ2-5; D is perhaps TRBD2 (6 bases). The CDR3 is 13 amino acids. CDR1 NSQYPW and CDR2 LRSPGD come from the germline V gene (reference sequence). With 4 bases removed from V and 1 base from J, the gap between germline ends came to 6 bases. The CDR3 loop reads CTCSGGDQDTQYF. The covered CDR3 bases are TGCACCTGCAGTGGGGGGGACCAAGAC.